The 24 T cell receptor beta chains presented below share a single source sample, sequenced in a study of T cell repertoires in cytomegalovirus infection. These receptors have no known antigen. Each CDR3 protein is one row after TCRdb ran MiXCR on the reads. The sample lists roughly 570,000 distinct CDR3 sequences; just under 40% were seen once. The sequences come from cultured PBMCs, collected from culture after CMV antigen stimulation. The receptors shown here come from a human donor in good health (CMV status not recorded). Some clones in this sample may be carry-over from other donors' samples.

The chain combines TRBV10-3 with TRBJ1-5; D perhaps matches TRBD1 (6 bases). The V end lost 10 bases, the J end lost 7 bases, and 17 bases lay between the germline ends. The CDR3 consists of 13 residues. Germline CDR1 is ENHRY and CDR2 is SYGVKD. The CDR3 DNA sequence: TGTGCCACCCGGAGGGGGGAGGACCAGCCCCAGCATTTT. Translation gives CATRRGEDQPQHF.

The chain is built from TRBV7-8 and TRBJ2-3, with 10 bases identical to TRBD1. V was pared by 1 base and J by 4 bases, with 8 bases of the junction left unmatched. Germline-derived CDR1 and CDR2 are SGHVS and FQNEAQ. This CDR3 has 17 residues. In DNA, the CDR3 is TGTGCCAGCAGCTTAGTAGGCGGGACAGGGGTCCCAGATACGCAGTATTTT. Its translation is CASSLVGGTGVPDTQYF.

The chain joins TRBV20-1 to TRBJ2-5; D not resolved. CDR3 size: 15 residues. CDR1 and CDR2 from the germline V gene are DFQATT and SNEGSKA (reference sequence). V was trimmed by 6 bases and J by 3 bases, leaving 20 bases between them. CDR3 sequence reads: CSAPDPSRNEETQYF. The DNA of the CDR3 is TGCAGTGCCCCAGACCCCAGTAGAAACGAAGAGACCCAGTACTTC.

V is TRBV7-6 and J is TRBJ2-1; 7 bases agree with TRBD2. The CDR3 has 16 residues. Trimming cost V 1 base and J 3 bases; bases outside gene matches: 6. Germline assignment: CDR1 SGHVS and CDR2 FNYEAQ. In nucleotides, the CDR3 is TGTGCCAGCAGCTTAGGGAGGTGGGAGGGCTACAATGAGCAGTTCTTC. This sequence encodes CASSLGRWEGYNEQFF.

This sequence joins TRBV28 and TRBJ2-4; perhaps TRBD2 as D (5 bases). Per germline, CDR1 MDHEN and CDR2 SYDVKM. CDR3 length equals 16 residues. V shed 6 bases and J shed 0 bases, with 15 bases lying between them. The CDR3 DNA sequence: TGTGCCAGCAGCTCGGGGAGTAGTCTAGCCAAAAACATTCAGTACTTC. Translated, it gives CASSSGSSLAKNIQYF. The whole variable domain, filled in from reference TRBV28 and TRBJ2-4, reads DVKVTQSSRYLVKRTGEKVFLECVQDMDHENMFWYRQDPGLGLRLIYFSYDVKMKEKGDIPEGYSVSREKKERFSLILESASTNQTSMYLCASSSGSSLAKNIQYFGAGTRLSVL.

This clonotype was seen a few times. The genes are TRBV29-1 and TRBJ2-5, with 13 positions matching TRBD2. V lost 0 bases to trimming and J lost 7 bases; unmatched junction nucleotides: 8. The CDR3 totals 16 residues. The V gene's germline CDR1 is SQVTM and CDR2 ANQGSEA. The CDR3, as DNA: TGCAGCGTTGAAGATCCCGGGACTAGCGGGATTGGGACCCAGTACTTC. Translation gives CSVEDPGTSGIGTQYF.

This clonotype was observed a few times. One end of the junction does not line up with germline, which may come from a read error. The genes are TRBV6-5 and TRBJ1-1; D is possibly TRBD1 (6 bases). Per germline, CDR1 MNHEY and CDR2 SVGAGI. The length of the CDR3 is 9 residues. The CDR3 DNA follows: TGTGCCAGCAGTTACCACGACAGGTTT. Translation gives CASSYHDRF.

The V gene is TRBV28, the J gene TRBJ2-5, with 11 bases aligning to TRBD1. The length of the CDR3 is 15 residues. Trimming at V came to 4 bases and at J to 6 bases, leaving 7 bases not matched to a gene. Germline loops: CDR1 MDHEN, CDR2 SYDVKM. CDR3 in DNA: TGTGCCAGCAGTTCACGGACAGGGGGCTTGCAGACCCAGTACTTC. It encodes CASSSRTGGLQTQYF.

V usage is TRBV28 and J usage is TRBJ2-7; 7 bases line up with TRBD2. The CDR3 has 13 amino acids. Germline V gene data show CDR1 as MDHEN and CDR2 as SYDVKM. V dropped 7 bases and J dropped 2; count of bases not matched to a gene: 5. CDR3 residues: CASILGGAYEQYF. The CDR3 bases are TGTGCCAGCATCCTGGGAGGGGCCTACGAGCAGTACTTC.

This clonotype was detected a few times. This chain links TRBV7-2 with TRBJ1-1; possibly TRBD1 for D (5 bases). The V end was cut by 2 bases, the J end by 1 base, with 8 bases between. The CDR3 loop spans 14 amino acids. Germline V gene data show CDR1 as SGHTA and CDR2 as FQGNSA. CDR3 sequence: CASSLYDRNTEAFF. The DNA of the CDR3 is TGTGCCAGCAGCTTATACGACAGGAACACTGAAGCTTTCTTT.

The genes are TRBV7-9 and TRBJ2-7, with TRBD1 identical over 9 bases. CDR1 is SEHNR, CDR2 FQNEAQ, per germline (reference sequence). V was clipped by 4 bases and J by 4 bases; unmatched bases: 5. CDR3 length equals 14 residues. CDR3 sequence: CASSYTGTGYEQYF. The DNA for the CDR3 is TGTGCCAGCAGCTACACCGGGACAGGGTACGAGCAGTACTTC.

This clonotype was counted between two and nine times. The chain links TRBV7-2 to TRBJ2-5; D unresolved. The germline CDR1 and CDR2 sequences are SGHTA and FQGNSA. Deletions cut 3 bases from V and 10 bases from J, with 9 bases between. The CDR3 covers 11 residues. The CDR3 sequence: CASSFDRSQYF. The CDR3 region has the DNA TGTGCCAGCAGCTTCGATCGGAGCCAGTACTTC.

This clonotype was counted at least ten times. The chain combines TRBV7-6 with TRBJ2-5; the D gene is possibly TRBD1 (6 bases). Trimming cost V 5 bases and J 5 bases, with 15 bases left between them. Looked up from germline, CDR1 is SGHVS and CDR2 is FNYEAQ. The CDR3 sequence is 14 residues long. The CDR3 DNA reads TGTGCCAGCAGCCCAACTCCGGACAGTGAGACCCAGTACTTC. Protein sequence: CASSPTPDSETQYF. Supplemented by reference TRBV7-6 and TRBJ2-5, the full variable domain reads GAGVSQSPRYKVTKRGQDVALRCDPISGHVSLYWYRQALGQGPEFLTYFNYEAQQDKSGLPNDRFSAERPEGSISTLTIQRTEQRDSAMYRCASSPTPDSETQYFGPGTRLLVL.

The J gene is TRBJ2-5, the V gene TRBV6-2 or TRBV6-3; D perhaps matches TRBD1 (5 bases). Trimming cost V 6 bases and J 8 bases, with 16 bases left between them. The CDR3 is made up of 13 amino acids. Germline CDR1 and CDR2: MNHEY and SVGEGT. CDR3 nucleotides: TGTGCCAGCAGCGGATATACAGGCCCTACCCAGTACTTC. Protein: CASSGYTGPTQYF.

CDR3 nucleotide sequence: TGTGCCAGCAGCTTACGAGCGGGAGTCGGGGGAGATACGCAGTATTTT. It is translated as CASSLRAGVGGDTQYF. This rearrangement joins TRBV7-2 to TRBJ2-3; 8 bases are a match to TRBD2. The V and J ends lost 2 bases and 5 bases, in that order; junction bases with no gene match: 9. Germline lookup yields CDR1 SGHTA and CDR2 FQGNSA. There are 16 residues in the CDR3.

The chain carries TRBV6-5 and TRBJ2-5, with a weak D call TRBD1 (6 bases). Deletions cut 5 bases from V and 3 bases from J, with 16 bases between. Germline V gives CDR1 MNHEY, CDR2 SVGAGI. This CDR3 has 15 residues. The CDR3 coding sequence is TGTGCCAGCAGTGCACAGGGCCTGAGGGAAGAGACCCAGTACTTC. Its translation: CASSAQGLREETQYF.

This clonotype showed up just a few times. The chain employs TRBV5-4 and TRBJ1-2, with a possible D match to TRBD1 (5 bases). The germline V gene encodes CDR1 SGHNT and CDR2 YYREEE (reference sequence). The CDR3 covers 13 residues. V was cut by 4 bases and J by 10 bases, with 17 bases left in between. The CDR3 spells CASSVQGGLFYTF. As DNA, the CDR3 is TGTGCCAGCAGCGTCCAGGGAGGGTTATTCTACACCTTC.

This clonotype was seen only a few times. The chain joins TRBV7-2 to TRBJ2-7, with D unresolved. CDR3 length equals 19 residues. The germline V and J ends were trimmed by 4 bases and 2 bases, with 27 bases remaining between them. Germline V gene lookup returns CDR1 SGHTA and CDR2 FQGNSA. In DNA, the CDR3 is TGTGCCAGCAGCTACCTTGTGGCGCGCAAAACCGAGGCGGCCTACGAGCAGTACTTC. Translated, it gives CASSYLVARKTEAAYEQYF.

The chain employs TRBV4-3 and TRBJ2-1; D gene uncertain. CDR1 is LGHNA and CDR2 is YSLEER in the germline V gene. V lost 1 base and J 0 bases, leaving 10 bases between the germline ends. This CDR3 spans 16 amino acids. The CDR3 reads CASSQGLQNSYNEQFF. The CDR3 nucleotides are TGCGCCAGCAGCCAAGGACTCCAGAACTCCTACAATGAGCAGTTCTTC.

This clonotype came up a few times. The genes are TRBV7-6 and TRBJ2-1; the D is unclear. Germline values: CDR1 SGHVS, CDR2 FNYEAQ. The V end was cut by 1 base, the J end by 9 bases, with 10 bases between. The CDR3 runs to 13 residues. The CDR3 DNA sequence: TGTGCCAGCAGCTTAGAACGAGATACTGAGCAGTTCTTC. Translation: CASSLERDTEQFF.

This clonotype showed up just once. CDR3 in DNA: TGCAGTGCTAGAGAGCACCAGGAGGGAGCCTACGAGCAGTACTTC. Amino acid sequence: CSAREHQEGAYEQYF. The chain links TRBV20-1 to TRBJ2-7; D is possibly TRBD2 (6 bases). V was shortened by 0 bases and J by 2 bases, with 14 bases between the two germline ends. The length of the CDR3 is 15 residues. Looked up from germline, CDR1 is DFQATT and CDR2 is SNEGSKA (reference sequence).

The V call is TRBV7-2, the J call TRBJ1-3, with D unclear. The CDR3 runs 16 residues. Trimming shortened V by 5 bases and J by 3 bases, and 17 bases separated the two germline ends. Germline V gene sequence: CDR1 SGHTA, CDR2 FQGNSA. This CDR3 reads CASSRPADLGGNTIYF. As DNA, the CDR3 is TGTGCCAGCAGCCGACCTGCAGATCTAGGTGGAAACACCATATATTTT.

The V and J genes are TRBV10-2 and TRBJ2-1; 10 bases fit TRBD2. V shed 3 bases, J shed 5 bases, and the junction held 4 bases outside the gene matches. The CDR3 is 15 residues long. Germline assignment: CDR1 WSHSY and CDR2 SAAADI. CDR3: CASSDPGLADNEQFF. The CDR3 DNA is TGCGCCAGCAGTGATCCCGGACTAGCGGACAATGAGCAGTTCTTC.

The rearrangement uses TRBV12-3 or TRBV12-4 and TRBJ1-1, with TRBD1 identical over 10 bases. J lost 5 bases, V lost 5 bases, and 5 bases had no gene match. CDR3 length equals 14 residues. The CDR3 spells CASSTTGGATEAFF. Written as DNA, the CDR3 is TGTGCCAGCAGTACGACAGGGGGCGCGACTGAAGCTTTCTTT.